This T cell receptor beta chain comes out of a study of breast tumors, draining lymph nodes, adjacent tissues. About this clonotype: What it binds is not known.

TCRdb processed the multiplex PCR reads anew with MiXCR; each CDR3 protein has one entry. The sample consists of about 35,000 distinct CDR3 sequences, around a third of them appearing once. Overall study results and limits: Most tumor T cells seemingly derive from lymph node, then expand in tumor. Tumor T cell lymph node origin was a supported hypothesis, not proven.

Material for sequencing was breast tumor tissue. This TCR was recovered from a female donor with breast cancer. Some clones in this sample may be carry-over from other donors' samples.

CDR3 in DNA: TGTGCCAGCAGTGGAGGGGATAGCAATCAGCCCCAGCATTTT. Translated, it gives CASSGGDSNQPQHF. The chain combines TRBV2 with TRBJ1-5; TRBD1 might be the D (5 bases). Trimming shortened V by 4 bases and J by 0 bases, and 7 bases separated the two germline ends. CDR1 is SNHLY, CDR2 FYNNEI, per germline. The CDR3 contains 14 residues.